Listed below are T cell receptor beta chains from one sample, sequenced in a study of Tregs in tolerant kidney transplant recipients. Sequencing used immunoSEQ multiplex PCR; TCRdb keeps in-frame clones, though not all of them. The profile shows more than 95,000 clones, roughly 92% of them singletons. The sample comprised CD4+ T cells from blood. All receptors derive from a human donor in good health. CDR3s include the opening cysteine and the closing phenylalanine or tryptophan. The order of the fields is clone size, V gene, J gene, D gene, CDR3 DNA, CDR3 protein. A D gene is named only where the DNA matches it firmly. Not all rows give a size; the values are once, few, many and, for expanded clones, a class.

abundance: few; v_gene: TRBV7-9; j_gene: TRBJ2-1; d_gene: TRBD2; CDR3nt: TGTGCCAGCAGCTTAAGAGGTAGCGGGGGGCGTGAGCAGTTCTTC; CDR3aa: CASSLRGSGGREQFF
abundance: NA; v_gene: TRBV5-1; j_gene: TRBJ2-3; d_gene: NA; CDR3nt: TGCGCCAGCAGCTTGGCCCCGACAGGCTTCACAGATACGCAGTATTTT; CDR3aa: CASSLAPTGFTDTQYF
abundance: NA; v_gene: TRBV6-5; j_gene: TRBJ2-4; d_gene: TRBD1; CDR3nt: TGTGCCAGCAGGGACAGGGACGTAGCCAAAAACATTCAGTACTTC; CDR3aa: CASRDRDVAKNIQYF
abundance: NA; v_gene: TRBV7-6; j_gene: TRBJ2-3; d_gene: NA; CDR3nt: TGTGCCAGCAGCTTAGCAGCGCCAGATACGCAGTATTTT; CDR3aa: CASSLAAPDTQYF
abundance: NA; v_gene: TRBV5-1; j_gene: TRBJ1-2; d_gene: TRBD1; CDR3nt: TGCGCCAGCAGCTTCCGGGGGACAGGTGGAAAGGAACATGGCTACACCTTC; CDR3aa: CASSFRGTGGKEHGYTF
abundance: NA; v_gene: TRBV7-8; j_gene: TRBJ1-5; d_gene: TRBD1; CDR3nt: TGTGCCAGCAGCTTTTTGGACAGGGAATTGGCTCAGCCCCAGCATTTT; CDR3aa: CASSFLDRELAQPQHF
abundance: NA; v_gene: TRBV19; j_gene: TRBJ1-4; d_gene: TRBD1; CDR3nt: TGTGCCAGTAGTCTATGGACAGGGGGTCACGAAAAACTGTTTTTT; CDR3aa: CASSLWTGGHEKLFF
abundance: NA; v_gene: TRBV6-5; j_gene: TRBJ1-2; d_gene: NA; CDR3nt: TGTGCCAGCAGCAGAGGACAGTCTCTCTATGGCTACACCTTC; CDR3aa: CASSRGQSLYGYTF
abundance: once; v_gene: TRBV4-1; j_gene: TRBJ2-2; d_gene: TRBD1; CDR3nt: TGCGCCAGCAGCCAAGCCGGGACAGGGAAGTCAACCGGGGAGCTGTTTTTT; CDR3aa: CASSQAGTGKSTGELFF
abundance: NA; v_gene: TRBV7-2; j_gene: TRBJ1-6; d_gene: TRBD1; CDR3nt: TGTGCCAGCAGCCCCCGGACAGGGAATAATTCACCCCTCCACTTT; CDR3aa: CASSPRTGNNSPLHF